The following is a TCR beta chain sequence with its context. Other nucleotide sequences in the sample specify the same CDR3. The treatment here: some 19 received Ad26.COV2.S at low or high dose, single or two shots; several received placebo; per-sample allocation not given. Collection of the samples took place on day 63 after the first injection of vaccine or placebo. The data were obtained in a study of Ad26.COV2.S vaccination and SARS-CoV-2 variants. Clones were read by immunoSEQ multiplex PCR, and TCRdb kept only the in-frame ones, dropping some. The sample gives fewer than 400,000 clones, 70% to 90% of which show up once; 1.5% to 2.5% is in the top ten. Germline values: CDR1 MNHEY, CDR2 SMNVEV (reference sequence). Trimming removed 3 bases from V and 0 bases from J, with 6 bases in between. The CDR3 is made up of 15 amino acids.

The chain employs TRBV27 and TRBJ1-6; D ambiguous. The source was peripheral blood, collected in a trial of Ad26.COV2.S vaccine versus placebo. This sequence originates from a person aged 18-65 years who received the Ad26.COV2.S COVID-19 vaccine or a placebo. CDR3 DNA sequence: TGTGCCAGCAGTTTCCAGAGCTCCTATAATTCACCCCTCCACTTT. This gives the protein CASSFQSSYNSPLHF.